This TCR beta chain was captured in a study of early stage breast cancer tumors (dated by TCRdb to about 2017). With respect to the entire study: Of the 16 invasive breast tumors, about a dozen were found to be estrogen receptor-positive, progesterone receptor-positive and HER2-negative. About 65% of the 12 ER+/PR+/HER2- tumors were invasive ductal carcinomas, while the other four were invasive lobular carcinomas. A read coverage of roughly 10-fold per sample was achieved on average. The samples as a whole yielded around 2.4 million detected templates, corresponding to some 1 million unique clonotypes.

What the research found in general, with its limitations: Sequencing bulk genomic DNA from unsorted cells could not capture chain pairing or functional markers like CD4, CD8 and FOXP3. Enriched TCRB sequences shared across patients were found to be mostly commonly generated sequences that were unlikely to play an important role in the tumor microenvironment. Because the cohort was small, a breakdown by tumor subtype could not be done. Repertoires from blood and normal breast were more alike than repertoires from blood and tumor, and in about 90% of the 16 patients, comparing each tissue with blood separated tumor from normal. Tumors showed about 2.5-fold higher T cell density and higher clonality than adjacent normal breast tissue.

As for this clone: There is no known antigen for this receptor. No per-base quality is available; no much larger clone lies one base away.

Taken from cysteine to phenylalanine, the CDR3 has 14 residues. Only CDR3 DNA is held: 42 bases, read in frame from base 1. The junction shows trimming of 6 bases on V and 2 bases on J, plus 14 bases between the germline ends. The germline V gene provides CDR1 SGHAT and CDR2 FQNNGV. The study profiled bulk TCR beta-chain repertoires in matched peripheral blood, tumor and adjacent normal breast tissue taken from over 15 patients with early-stage breast cancer. Before surgery, about 4.5-10 mL of whole blood was collected into EDTA tubes and then processed within 2 hours. Peripheral blood mononuclear cells were isolated by Ficoll-Paque centrifugation in SepMate-50 tubes. PBMCs were cryopreserved in roughly 90% FBS with approximately 10% DMSO in aliquots of 2 to 4 million cells and stored in liquid nitrogen. Genomic DNA was extracted with the Qiagen AllPrep DNA/RNA Mini kit. Every sample was amplified as two independent genomic DNA replicates, using around 0.46 ug for blood and around 1.5 ug for tumor or normal breast. TCRB sequencing of genomic DNA was carried out with the ImmunoSeq Intro kit according to the manufacturer's instructions. Multiplex PCR ran about 31 cycles with proprietary primers and spike-in control sequences for absolute quantification. An 87-bp fragment spanning the CDR3 and flanking V and J genes was sequenced with single-end 150-bp reads. Seven samples, with two replicates for each sample, were multiplexed per lane of an Illumina MiSeq using version 3.0 chemistry. The authors' pipeline ran thus. The vendor's proprietary pipeline handled the raw data processing, merging both replicates into a single result for each sample. Clonotypes were defined as productive rearrangements sharing the V-gene family, CDR3 amino acid sequence and J-gene segment. To compute clonality, the normalized Shannon entropy (Pielou evenness) of TCRB abundances was subtracted from 1. T cell density was estimated as total templates divided by the number of input cells, with the number of input cells inferred from the DNA input amount. Total repertoire diversity and clonality were estimated with Recon using default parameters. A clonotype was considered tumor-enriched if its abundance in tumor exceeded 0.1% and was at least 32-fold higher than its abundance in normal breast. Sourced from immuneACCESS, this table was stored by TCRdb with only in-frame sequences that have V and J called. A share of the clones is absent; for the studies checked, an unresolved V gene accounts for under half, and the remainder has no known explanation. V and J calls and clone size are as listed in that table; D and trimming were resolved from the DNA. The sample includes around 31,000 clones, with roughly 80% observed a single time. The top ten clonotypes cover about 4.5% of the sample.

Sequencing was performed on blood. The chain joins TRBV11-2 to TRBJ2-7; TRBD2 could be the D gene, as 5 bases match. This sequence originates from a person aged 40-50 years with breast cancer. The nucleotide sequence is given as TGTGCCAGCAGTCTACTGCGAGGGACCTACGAGCAGTACTTC. Translated, this gives CASSLLRGTYEQYF.